This T cell receptor (beta chain) is from a study of blood T cell repertoires in COVID-19. From germline, CDR1 is SGHTA and CDR2 FQGTGA. The CDR3 sequence is 15 residues long. Trimming took 5 bases from V and 4 from J, leaving 16 bases between them. In the original analysis: Nucleated cell number was recorded as an estimate derived from reference gene primer amplification. Sequencing used immunoSEQ multiplex PCR; TCRdb keeps in-frame clones, though not all of them. V, J and clone size derive from that table, while D and trimming were established from the DNA sequence. The data hold 360,000 or so clones, with around nine tenths observed a single time.

Sequenced sample: PBMCs or T cells enriched from blood (not recorded which). This clonotype was obtained from a woman aged 30 to 39 who had been exposed to COVID-19. This sequence joins TRBV7-3 and TRBJ2-3; possible D gene TRBD1, 8 bases. CDR3 nucleotides: TGTGCCAGCAGCCCCGGACAGGGAGGGCCAGATACGCAGTATTTT. As protein: CASSPGQGGPDTQYF.